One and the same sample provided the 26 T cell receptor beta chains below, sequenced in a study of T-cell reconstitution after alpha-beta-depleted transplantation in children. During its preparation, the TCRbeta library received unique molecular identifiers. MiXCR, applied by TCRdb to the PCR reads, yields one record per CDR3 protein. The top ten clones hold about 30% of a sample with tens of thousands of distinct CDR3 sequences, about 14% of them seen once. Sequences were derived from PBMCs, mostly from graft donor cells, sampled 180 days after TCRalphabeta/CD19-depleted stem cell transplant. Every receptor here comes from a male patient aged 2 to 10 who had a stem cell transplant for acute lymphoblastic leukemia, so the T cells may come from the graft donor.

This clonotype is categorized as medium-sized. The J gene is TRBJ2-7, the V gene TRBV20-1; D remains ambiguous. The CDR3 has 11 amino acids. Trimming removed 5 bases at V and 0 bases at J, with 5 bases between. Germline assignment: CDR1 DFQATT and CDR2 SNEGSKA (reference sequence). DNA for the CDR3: TGCAGTGCTCTGGACTCCTACGAGCAGTACTTC. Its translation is CSALDSYEQYF.

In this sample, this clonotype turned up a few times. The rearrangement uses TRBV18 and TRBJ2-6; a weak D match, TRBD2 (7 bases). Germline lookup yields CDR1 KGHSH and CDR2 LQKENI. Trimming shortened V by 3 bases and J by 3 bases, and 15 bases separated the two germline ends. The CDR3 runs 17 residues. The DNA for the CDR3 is TGTGCCAGCTCACCGCCACAGGGAGGGTTTGGGGCCAACGTCCTGACTTTC. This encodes CASSPPQGGFGANVLTF.

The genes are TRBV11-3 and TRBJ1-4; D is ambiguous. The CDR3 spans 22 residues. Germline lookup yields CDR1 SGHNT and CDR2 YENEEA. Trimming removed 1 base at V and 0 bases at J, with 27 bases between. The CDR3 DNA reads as TGTGCCAGCAGCTTAGTGAGTGTTTTTTTTGGGAGCCGCCCAGCAACTAATGAAAAACTGTTTTTT. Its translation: CASSLVSVFFGSRPATNEKLFF.

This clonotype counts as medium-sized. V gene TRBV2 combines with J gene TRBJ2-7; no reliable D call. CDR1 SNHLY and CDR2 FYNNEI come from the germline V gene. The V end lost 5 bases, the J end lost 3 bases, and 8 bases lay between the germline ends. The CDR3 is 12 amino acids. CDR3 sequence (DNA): TGTGCCAGCAGTCGTGGGGTCTACGAGCAGTACTTC. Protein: CASSRGVYEQYF. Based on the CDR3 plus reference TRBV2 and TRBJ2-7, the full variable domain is EPEVTQTPSHQVTQMGQEVILRCVPISNHLYFYWYRQILGQKVEFLVSFYNNEISEKSEIFDDQFSVERPDGSNFTLKIRSTKLEDSAMYFCASSRGVYEQYFGPGTRLTVT.

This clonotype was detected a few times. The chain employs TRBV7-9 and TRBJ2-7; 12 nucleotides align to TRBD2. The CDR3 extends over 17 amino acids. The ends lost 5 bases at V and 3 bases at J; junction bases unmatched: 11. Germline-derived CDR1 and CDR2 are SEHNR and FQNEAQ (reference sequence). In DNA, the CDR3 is TGTGCCAGCAGCCCGGGACTAGCGGGTAATAGGTACTACGAGCAGTACTTC. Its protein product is CASSPGLAGNRYYEQYF.

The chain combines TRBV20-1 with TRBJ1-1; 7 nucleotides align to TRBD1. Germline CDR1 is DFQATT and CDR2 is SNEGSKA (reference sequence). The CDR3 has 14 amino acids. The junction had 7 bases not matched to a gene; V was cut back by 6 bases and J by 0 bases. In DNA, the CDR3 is TGCAGTGCCATCCCGGGACAGTTGAACACTGAAGCTTTCTTT. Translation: CSAIPGQLNTEAFF.

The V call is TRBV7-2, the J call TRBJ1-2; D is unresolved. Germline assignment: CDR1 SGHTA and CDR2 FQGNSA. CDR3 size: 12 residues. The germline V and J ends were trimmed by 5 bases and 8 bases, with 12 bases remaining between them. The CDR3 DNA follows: TGTGCCAGCAGCCTAGGGCTAGGAGGCTACACCTTC. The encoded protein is CASSLGLGGYTF.

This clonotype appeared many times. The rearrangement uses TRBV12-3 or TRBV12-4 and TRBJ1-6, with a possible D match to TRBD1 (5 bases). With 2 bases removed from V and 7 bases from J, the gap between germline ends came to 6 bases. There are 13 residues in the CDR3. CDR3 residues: CASSLKGNSPLHF. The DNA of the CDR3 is TGTGCCAGCAGTTTAAAGGGGAATTCACCCCTCCACTTT.

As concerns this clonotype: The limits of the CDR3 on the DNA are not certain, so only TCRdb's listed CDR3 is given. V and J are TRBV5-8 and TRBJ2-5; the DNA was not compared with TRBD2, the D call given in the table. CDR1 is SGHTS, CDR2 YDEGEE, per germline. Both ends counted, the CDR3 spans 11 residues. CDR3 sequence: CASSLFAGGSF.

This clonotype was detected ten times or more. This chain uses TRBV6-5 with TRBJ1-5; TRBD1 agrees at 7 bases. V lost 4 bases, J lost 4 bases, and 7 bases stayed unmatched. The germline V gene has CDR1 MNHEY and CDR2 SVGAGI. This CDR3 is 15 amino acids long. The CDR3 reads CASSLQGKGNQPQHF. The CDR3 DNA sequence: TGTGCCAGCAGTTTACAGGGGAAAGGGAATCAGCCCCAGCATTTT.

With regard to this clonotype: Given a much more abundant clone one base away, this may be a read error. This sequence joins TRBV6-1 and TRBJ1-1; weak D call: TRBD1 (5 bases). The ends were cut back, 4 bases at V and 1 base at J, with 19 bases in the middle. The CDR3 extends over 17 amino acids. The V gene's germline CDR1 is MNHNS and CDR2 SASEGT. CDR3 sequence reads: CASSGPRVGVRNTEAFF. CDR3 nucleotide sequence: TGTGCCAGCAGTGGACCCAGGGTAGGTGTGAGGAACACTGAAGCTTTCTTT.

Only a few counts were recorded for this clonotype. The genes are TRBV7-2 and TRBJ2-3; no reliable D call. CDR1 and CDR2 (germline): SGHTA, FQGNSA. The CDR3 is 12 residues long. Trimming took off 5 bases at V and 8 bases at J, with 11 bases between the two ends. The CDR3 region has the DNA TGTGCCAGCAGCCCTTTCCTCGGTACGCAGTATTTT. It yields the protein CASSPFLGTQYF.

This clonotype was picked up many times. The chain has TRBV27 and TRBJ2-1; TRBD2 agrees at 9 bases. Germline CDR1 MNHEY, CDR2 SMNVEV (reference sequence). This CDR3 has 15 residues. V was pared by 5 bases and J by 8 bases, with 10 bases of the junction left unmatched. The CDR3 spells CASSPEVAGVYEQFF. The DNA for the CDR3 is TGTGCCAGCAGTCCCGAGGTAGCGGGAGTCTATGAGCAGTTCTTC.

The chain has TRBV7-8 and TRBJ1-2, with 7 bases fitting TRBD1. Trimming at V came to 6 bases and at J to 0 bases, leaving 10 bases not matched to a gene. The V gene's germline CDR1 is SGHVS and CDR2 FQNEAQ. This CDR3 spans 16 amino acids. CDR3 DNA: TGTGCCAGCAGTTCGTACCGGGACAGCCCTAACTATGGCTACACCTTC. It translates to CASSSYRDSPNYGYTF.

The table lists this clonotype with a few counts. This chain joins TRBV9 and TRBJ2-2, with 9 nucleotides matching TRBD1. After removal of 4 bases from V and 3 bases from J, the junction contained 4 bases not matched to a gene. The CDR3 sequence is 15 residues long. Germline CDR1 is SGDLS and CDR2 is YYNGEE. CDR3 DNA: TGTGCCAGCAGCCCACAGGGGGCCCACACCGGGGAGCTGTTTTTT. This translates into CASSPQGAHTGELFF. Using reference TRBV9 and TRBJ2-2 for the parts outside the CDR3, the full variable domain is DSGVTQTPKHLITATGQRVTLRCSPRSGDLSVYWYQQSLDQGLQFLIQYYNGEERAKGNILERFSAQQFPDLHSELNLSSLELGDSALYFCASSPQGAHTGELFFGEGSRLTVL.

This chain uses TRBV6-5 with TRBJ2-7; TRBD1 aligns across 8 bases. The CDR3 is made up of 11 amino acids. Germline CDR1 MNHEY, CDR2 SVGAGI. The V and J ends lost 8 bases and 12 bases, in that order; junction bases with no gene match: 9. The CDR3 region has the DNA TGTGCCAGCGGTTTTGTGGACAGGGTGTACTTC. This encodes CASGFVDRVYF.

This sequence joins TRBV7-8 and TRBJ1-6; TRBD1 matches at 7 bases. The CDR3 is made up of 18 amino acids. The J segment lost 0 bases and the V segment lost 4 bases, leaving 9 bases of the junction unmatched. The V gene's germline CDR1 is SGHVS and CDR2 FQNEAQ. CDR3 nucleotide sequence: TGTGCCAGCAGCTCCGGGACAGTTTTCCCCTCCTATAATTCACCCCTCCACTTT. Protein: CASSSGTVFPSYNSPLHF. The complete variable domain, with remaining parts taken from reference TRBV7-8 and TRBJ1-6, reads GAGVSQSPRYKVAKRGQDVALRCDPISGHVSLFWYQQALGQGPEFLTYFQNEAQLDKSGLPSDRFFAERPEGSVSTLKIQRTQQEDSAVYLCASSSGTVFPSYNSPLHFGNGTRLTVT.

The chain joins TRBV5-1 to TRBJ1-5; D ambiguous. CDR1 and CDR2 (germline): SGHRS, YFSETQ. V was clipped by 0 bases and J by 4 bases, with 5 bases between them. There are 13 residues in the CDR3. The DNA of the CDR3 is TGCGCCAGCAGCTTGGATGCTAATCAGCCCCAGCATTTT. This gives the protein CASSLDANQPQHF.

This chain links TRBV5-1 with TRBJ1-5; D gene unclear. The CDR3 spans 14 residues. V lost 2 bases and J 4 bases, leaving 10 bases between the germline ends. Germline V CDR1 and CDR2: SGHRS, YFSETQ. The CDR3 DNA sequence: TGCGCCAGCAGCTTTTCTGGGCCGAATCAGCCCCAGCATTTT. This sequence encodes CASSFSGPNQPQHF.

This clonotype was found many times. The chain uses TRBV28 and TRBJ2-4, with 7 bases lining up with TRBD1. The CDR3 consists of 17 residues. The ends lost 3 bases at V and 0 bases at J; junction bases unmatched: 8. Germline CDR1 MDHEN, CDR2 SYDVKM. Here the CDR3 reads CASSFLRQGLAKNIQYF. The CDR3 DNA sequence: TGTGCCAGCAGTTTTCTGAGACAGGGTTTAGCCAAAAACATTCAGTACTTC.

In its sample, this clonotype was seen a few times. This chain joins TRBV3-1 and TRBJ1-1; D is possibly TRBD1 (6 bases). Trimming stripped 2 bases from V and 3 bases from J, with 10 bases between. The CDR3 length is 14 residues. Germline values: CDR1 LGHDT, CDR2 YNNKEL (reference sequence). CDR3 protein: CASSQYAGDTEAFF. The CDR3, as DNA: TGTGCCAGCAGCCAATACGCAGGGGACACTGAAGCTTTCTTT.

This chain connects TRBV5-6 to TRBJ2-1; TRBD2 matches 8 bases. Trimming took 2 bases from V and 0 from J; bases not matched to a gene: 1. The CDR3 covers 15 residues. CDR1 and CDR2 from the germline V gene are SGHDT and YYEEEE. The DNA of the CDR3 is TGTGCCAGCAGCTTAGGGACTAGCTCCTACAATGAGCAGTTCTTC. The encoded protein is CASSLGTSSYNEQFF.

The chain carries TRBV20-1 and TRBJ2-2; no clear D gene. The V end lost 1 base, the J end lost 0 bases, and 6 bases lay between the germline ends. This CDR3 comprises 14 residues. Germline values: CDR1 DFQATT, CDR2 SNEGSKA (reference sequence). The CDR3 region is CSARGLANTGELFF. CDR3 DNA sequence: TGCAGTGCTAGAGGCCTAGCGAACACCGGGGAGCTGTTTTTT.

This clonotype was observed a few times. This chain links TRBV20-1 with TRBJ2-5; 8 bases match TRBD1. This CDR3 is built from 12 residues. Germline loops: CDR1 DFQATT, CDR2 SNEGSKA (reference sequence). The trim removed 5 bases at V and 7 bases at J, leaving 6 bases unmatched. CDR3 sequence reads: CSAGQGEGTQYF. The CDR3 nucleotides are TGCAGTGCTGGACAGGGTGAGGGGACCCAGTACTTC.

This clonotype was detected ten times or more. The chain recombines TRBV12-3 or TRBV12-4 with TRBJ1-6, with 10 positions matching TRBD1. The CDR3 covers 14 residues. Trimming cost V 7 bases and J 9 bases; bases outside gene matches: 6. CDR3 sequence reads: CASTSTGGVSPLHF. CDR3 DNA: TGTGCCAGCACTTCGACAGGGGGCGTTTCACCCCTCCACTTT.

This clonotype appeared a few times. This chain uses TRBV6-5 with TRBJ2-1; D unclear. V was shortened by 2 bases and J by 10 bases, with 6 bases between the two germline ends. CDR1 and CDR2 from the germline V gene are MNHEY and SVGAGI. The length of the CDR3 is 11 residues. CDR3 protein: CASSYAFEQFF. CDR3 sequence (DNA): TGTGCCAGCAGTTACGCGTTCGAGCAGTTCTTC.